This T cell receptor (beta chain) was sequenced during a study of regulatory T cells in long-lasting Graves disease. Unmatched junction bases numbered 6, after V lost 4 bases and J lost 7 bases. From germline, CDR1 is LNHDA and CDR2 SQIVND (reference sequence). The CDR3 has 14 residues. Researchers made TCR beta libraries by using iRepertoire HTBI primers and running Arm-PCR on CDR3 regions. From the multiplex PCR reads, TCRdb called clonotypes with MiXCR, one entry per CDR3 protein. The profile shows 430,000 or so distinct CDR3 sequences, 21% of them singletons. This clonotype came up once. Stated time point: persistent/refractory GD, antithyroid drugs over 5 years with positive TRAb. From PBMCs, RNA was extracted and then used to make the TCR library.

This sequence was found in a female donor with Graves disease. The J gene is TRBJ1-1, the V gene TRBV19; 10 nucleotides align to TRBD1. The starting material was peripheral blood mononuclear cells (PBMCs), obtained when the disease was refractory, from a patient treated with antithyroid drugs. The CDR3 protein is CASSTRQGAGEAFF. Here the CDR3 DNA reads TGTGCCAGTAGTACTCGACAGGGGGCCGGTGAAGCTTTCTTT. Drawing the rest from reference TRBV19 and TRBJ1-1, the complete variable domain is DGGITQSPKYLFRKEGQNVTLSCEQNLNHDAMYWYRQDPGQGLRLIYYSQIVNDFQKGDIAEGYSVSREKKESFPLTVTSAQKNPTAFYLCASSTRQGAGEAFFGQGTRLTVV.